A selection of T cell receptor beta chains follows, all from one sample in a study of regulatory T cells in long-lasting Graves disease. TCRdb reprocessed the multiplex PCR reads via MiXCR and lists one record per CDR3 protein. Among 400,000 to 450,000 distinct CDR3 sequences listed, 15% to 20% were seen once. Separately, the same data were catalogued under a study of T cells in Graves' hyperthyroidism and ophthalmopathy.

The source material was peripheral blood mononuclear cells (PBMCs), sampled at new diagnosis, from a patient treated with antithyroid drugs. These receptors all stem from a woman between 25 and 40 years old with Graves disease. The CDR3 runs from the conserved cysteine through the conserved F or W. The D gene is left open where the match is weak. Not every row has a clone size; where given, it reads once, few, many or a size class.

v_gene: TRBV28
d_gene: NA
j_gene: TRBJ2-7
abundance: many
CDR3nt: TGTGCCAGCAGTTTAGCACTACTCTACGAGCAGTACTTC
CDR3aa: CASSLALLYEQYF

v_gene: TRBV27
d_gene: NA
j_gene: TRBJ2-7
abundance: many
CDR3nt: TGTGCCAGCAGTTTAGTGACAGGCCTTCGTATCTACGAGCAGTACTTC
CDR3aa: CASSLVTGLRIYEQYF

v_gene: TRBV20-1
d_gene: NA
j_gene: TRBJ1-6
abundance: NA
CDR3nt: TGCAGTGCTAGACAAAAAGAGGAGCTCTCCTATAATTCACCCCTCCACTTT
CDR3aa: CSARQKEELSYNSPLHF

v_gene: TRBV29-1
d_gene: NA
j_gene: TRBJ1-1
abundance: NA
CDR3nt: TGCAGCGTTGAAGGGGGGACCACTGAAGCTTTCTTT
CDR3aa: CSVEGGTTEAFF

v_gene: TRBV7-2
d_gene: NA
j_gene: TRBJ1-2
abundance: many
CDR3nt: TGTGCCAGCAGCTTAGATAGCGGGACTCCTAGGCATGGCTACACCTTC
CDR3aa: CASSLDSGTPRHGYTF

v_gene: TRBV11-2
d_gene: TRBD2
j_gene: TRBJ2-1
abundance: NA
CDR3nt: TGTGCCAGCAGTCCCTCGGGGAATAGCGGGAGCAGACTCAATGAGCAGTTCTTC
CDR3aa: CASSPSGNSGSRLNEQFF

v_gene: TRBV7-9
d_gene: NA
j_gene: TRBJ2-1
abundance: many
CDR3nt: TGTGCCAGCGGATCAGACAAGGCTTACAATGAGCAGTTCTTC
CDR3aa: CASGSDKAYNEQFF

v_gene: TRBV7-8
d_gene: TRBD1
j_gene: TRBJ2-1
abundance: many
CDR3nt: TGTGCCAGCAGCCAAATGGGGACAGGGACCTATGAGCAGTTCTTC
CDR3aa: CASSQMGTGTYEQFF

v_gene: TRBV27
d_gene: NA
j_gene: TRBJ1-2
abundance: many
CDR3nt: TGTGCCAGCAGTTTTACTGGGACAAACTATGGCTACACCTTC
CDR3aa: CASSFTGTNYGYTF

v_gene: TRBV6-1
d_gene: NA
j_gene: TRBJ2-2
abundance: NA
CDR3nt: TGTGCCAGCAGTGAAGGCAGGGGACTGGGTACCGGGGAGCTGTTTTTT
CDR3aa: CASSEGRGLGTGELFF

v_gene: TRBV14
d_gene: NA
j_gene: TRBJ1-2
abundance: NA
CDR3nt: TGTGCCAGCAGCCAAGGACATCCGGTAGTCGAAGGCTACACCTTC
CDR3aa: CASSQGHPVVEGYTF

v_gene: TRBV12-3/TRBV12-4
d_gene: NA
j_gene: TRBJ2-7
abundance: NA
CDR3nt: TGTGCCAGCCGCCTTGGAGGGCACTCCTACGAGCAGTACTTC
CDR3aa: CASRLGGHSYEQYF

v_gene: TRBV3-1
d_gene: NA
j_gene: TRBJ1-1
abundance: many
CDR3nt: TGTGCCAGCAGCCAATTGAAGGGGAACACTGAAGCTTTCTTT
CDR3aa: CASSQLKGNTEAFF

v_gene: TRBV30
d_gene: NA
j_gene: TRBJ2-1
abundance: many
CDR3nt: TGTGCCGGGGGCGATGAGCAGTTCTTC
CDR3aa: CAGGDEQFF

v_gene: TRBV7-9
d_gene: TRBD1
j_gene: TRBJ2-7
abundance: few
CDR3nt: TGTGCCAGCAGCTTAGGGTGGGACAGGATCCACGAGCAGTACTTC
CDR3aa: CASSLGWDRIHEQYF

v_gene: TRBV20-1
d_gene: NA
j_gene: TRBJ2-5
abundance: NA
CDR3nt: TGCAGTGCTTCCCTCTACGGCGAGGAAGAGACCCAGTACTTC
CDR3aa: CSASLYGEEETQYF

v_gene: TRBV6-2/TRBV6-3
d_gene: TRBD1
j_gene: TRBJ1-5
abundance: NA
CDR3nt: TGTGCCAGCAGTGGAACAGGGGGCCGGGGCAATCAGCCCCAGCAATTT
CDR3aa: CASSGTGGRGNQPQQF